This is a list of T cell receptor beta chains from one sample in a study of T cells in localized non-small cell lung cancer. Here immunoSEQ multiplex PCR was the method, and the copy in TCRdb shows in-frame clones only, minus some. This sample has tens of thousands of clones, with around 88% found just once. Material: peripheral blood, obtained before any cancer treatment. The origin of the receptors is a woman aged 35 to 70 with stage I lung adenocarcinoma. CDR3s include the opening cysteine and the closing phenylalanine or tryptophan. D genes are given only for firm matches. Size is omitted from some rows. Given values are once, few, many or a class for expanded clones.

V	D	size	J	DNA	CDR3
TRBV2	TRBD1	-	TRBJ1-2	TGTGCCAGCAGGGACCGGACAGGGTTCTATGGCTACACCTTC	CASRDRTGFYGYTF
TRBV7-9	-	-	TRBJ2-7	TGTGCCAGCAGCTCTGACAGCTCCTACGAGCAGTACTTC	CASSSDSSYEQYF
TRBV6-6	-	-	TRBJ2-5	TGTGCCAGCAGGGCTTCTGGGTCGGAGACCCAGTACTTC	CASRASGSETQYF
TRBV11-2	-	-	TRBJ1-6	TGTGCCAGCAGCCCCACTGGTAATTCACCCCTCCACTTT	CASSPTGNSPLHF
TRBV12-5	-	-	TRBJ1-1	TGTGCTAGTGGTCAGTCTTTGGGCCTGGGGTACACTGAAGCTTTCTTT	CASGQSLGLGYTEAFF
TRBV28	-	-	TRBJ2-7	TGTGCCGGAGGGACATCCCACTACGAGCAGTACTTC	CAGGTSHYEQYF
TRBV5-1	-	once	TRBJ2-3	TGCGCCAGCACAGATAGCACAGATACGCAGTATTTT	CASTDSTDTQYF
TRBV11-3	TRBD1	-	TRBJ2-6	TGTGCCAGCAGCACGGAGACAGGGGCGTTTGCTGGGGCCAACGTCCTGACTTTC	CASSTETGAFAGANVLTF
TRBV7-9	TRBD1	-	TRBJ2-7	TGTGCCAGCAGAGAGGGACAGGGGAGCCCCTACGAGCAGTACTTC	CASREGQGSPYEQYF
TRBV6-4	-	-	TRBJ2-1	TGTGCCAGCAGTGCCAGCCAGGGGATGGGGAATGAGCAGTTCTTC	CASSASQGMGNEQFF
TRBV2	TRBD1	once	TRBJ2-7	TGTGCCAGCAGTGAAGGTTGGGACAGGGAAAACGAGCAGTACTTC	CASSEGWDRENEQYF
TRBV28	TRBD1	-	TRBJ2-7	TGTGCCACCAGCCCCAGGGGGCGGCCTATCGAGCAGTACTTC	CATSPRGRPIEQYF
TRBV2	TRBD2	few	TRBJ2-3	TGTGCCAGCAGGGGAAGCGGGGGGGACACAGATACGCAGTATTTT	CASRGSGGDTDTQYF
TRBV5-1	TRBD1	few	TRBJ1-1	TGCGCCAGCAGCCCAACGACAGGGGTGTCCACTGAAGCTTTCTTT	CASSPTTGVSTEAFF
TRBV2	-	-	TRBJ2-1	TGTGCCAGCAGCTCCCTCAATGAGCAGTTCTTC	CASSSLNEQFF
TRBV6-1	TRBD2	-	TRBJ2-3	TGTGCCAGCAGTGACCCCTCAGCTAGCGGGGGGCGAGATACGCAGTATTTT	CASSDPSASGGRDTQYF
TRBV28	-	-	TRBJ1-2	TGTGCCAGCAGTTCGTTCTTCGTTAGCGGGGCAGCCTATGGCTACACCTTC	CASSSFFVSGAAYGYTF
TRBV28	-	-	TRBJ1-3	TGTGCCAGCACCCAAGGAGGAATTTCGGGAAACACCATATATTTT	CASTQGGISGNTIYF
TRBV29-1	-	-	TRBJ2-1	TGCAGCGTTGTTCCTCTCGATGAGCAGTTCTTC	CSVVPLDEQFF
TRBV2	-	-	TRBJ1-2	TGTGCCAGCAGTCAAAACAGGGCAGGGAGCTATGGCTACACCTTC	CASSQNRAGSYGYTF
TRBV7-8	TRBD1	-	TRBJ2-5	TGTGCCAGCAGCCTGGCAGGGGGTAAGACCCAGTACTTC	CASSLAGGKTQYF
TRBV5-1	-	-	TRBJ1-2	TGCGCCAGCAGGCAAGATGGAGGAGTTCAGGGCTACACCTTC	CASRQDGGVQGYTF
TRBV28	TRBD1	-	TRBJ2-5	TGTGCCAGCAGCGAACTAGGGACAGGGGTAACCCAAGAGACCCAGTACTTC	CASSELGTGVTQETQYF
TRBV9	TRBD2	once	TRBJ2-1	TGTGCCAGCAGCAAGGGACTAGCGGGCAGCTCCTACAATGAGCAGTTCTTC	CASSKGLAGSSYNEQFF
TRBV6-1	-	-	TRBJ1-5	TGTGCCAGCAGCAACGTCCATAGCAATCAGCCCCAGCATTTT	CASSNVHSNQPQHF
TRBV5-1	-	-	TRBJ2-6	TGCGCCAGCACTTTTACAGCTTGGCCCGGGCAGGTCGGCGACGTCCTGACTTTC	CASTFTAWPGQVGDVLTF
TRBV11-3	-	-	TRBJ1-1	TGTGCCAGCAGCTTAGGGCAGGGAGAAGCTTTCTTT	CASSLGQGEAFF
TRBV7-8	-	few	TRBJ1-1	TGTGCCAGCAGCCCCCGCGGGGGGGCAGGGAACACTGAAGCTTTCTTT	CASSPRGGAGNTEAFF
TRBV7-9	-	few	TRBJ1-1	TGTGCCAGCAGCTTACAGAACACTGAAGCTTTCTTT	CASSLQNTEAFF